These 3 T cell receptor beta chains originate from one sample sequenced in a study of cytomegalovirus exposure and HLA in healthy donors. This table comes from immunoSEQ multiplex PCR, and its TCRdb copy is limited to in-frame clones, with some not included. The sample includes about 98,000 clones, roughly 87% of them seen just once. Material for sequencing was PBMCs. Every receptor here comes from a man aged 18 to 30 in good health and CMV-seropositive.

This chain connects TRBV7-9 to TRBJ2-7, with 8 positions matching TRBD2. CDR1 SEHNR and CDR2 FQNEAQ come from the germline V gene (reference sequence). The J segment lost 6 bases and the V segment lost 5 bases, leaving 18 bases of the junction unmatched. The CDR3 runs 17 residues. The CDR3 reads CASSPVGPGTSLVEQYF. CDR3 in DNA: TGTGCCAGCAGCCCTGTTGGGCCCGGGACTAGTTTAGTCGAGCAGTACTTC.

The gene calls are TRBV2 and TRBJ2-2, with 15 bases lining up with TRBD2. Germline V CDR1 and CDR2: SNHLY, FYNNEI. The CDR3 has 15 amino acids. The V segment lost 6 bases and the J segment 7 bases; nucleotides outside the gene matches: 3. The CDR3 region has the DNA TGTGCCAGCAGAGGACTAGCGGGGGGGATCGGGGAGCTGTTTTTT. It codes for CASRGLAGGIGELFF. The complete variable domain, with remaining parts taken from reference TRBV2 and TRBJ2-2, reads EPEVTQTPSHQVTQMGQEVILRCVPISNHLYFYWYRQILGQKVEFLVSFYNNEISEKSEIFDDQFSVERPDGSNFTLKIRSTKLEDSAMYFCASRGLAGGIGELFFGEGSRLTVL.

The chain employs TRBV5-6 and TRBJ2-7; the match to TRBD2 covers 7 bases. The trim removed 0 bases at V and 5 bases at J, leaving 2 bases unmatched. CDR3 length: 13 residues. The germline V gene has CDR1 SGHDT and CDR2 YYEEEE. The CDR3 coding sequence is TGTGCCAGCAGCTTGGTTGGGAGGGACGAGCAGTACTTC. Translation gives CASSLVGRDEQYF. Full variable domain (outside the CDR3, taken from reference TRBV5-6 and TRBJ2-7): DAGVTQSPTHLIKTRGQQVTLRCSPKSGHDTVSWYQQALGQGPQFIFQYYEEEERQRGNFPDRFSGHQFPNYSSELNVNALLLGDSALYLCASSLVGRDEQYFGPGTRLTVT.